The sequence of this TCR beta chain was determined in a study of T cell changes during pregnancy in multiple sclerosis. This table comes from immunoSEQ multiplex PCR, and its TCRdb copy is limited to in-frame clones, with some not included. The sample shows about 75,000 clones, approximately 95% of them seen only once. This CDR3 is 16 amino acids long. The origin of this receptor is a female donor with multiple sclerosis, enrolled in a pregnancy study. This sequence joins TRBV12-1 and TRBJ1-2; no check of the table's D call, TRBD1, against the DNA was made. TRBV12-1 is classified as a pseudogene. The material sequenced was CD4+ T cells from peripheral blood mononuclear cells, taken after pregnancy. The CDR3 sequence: CASSFPSGVPFYGYTF. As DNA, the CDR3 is TGTGCCAGCAGCTTTCCCTCAGGCGTCCCGTTCTATGGCTACACCTTC.